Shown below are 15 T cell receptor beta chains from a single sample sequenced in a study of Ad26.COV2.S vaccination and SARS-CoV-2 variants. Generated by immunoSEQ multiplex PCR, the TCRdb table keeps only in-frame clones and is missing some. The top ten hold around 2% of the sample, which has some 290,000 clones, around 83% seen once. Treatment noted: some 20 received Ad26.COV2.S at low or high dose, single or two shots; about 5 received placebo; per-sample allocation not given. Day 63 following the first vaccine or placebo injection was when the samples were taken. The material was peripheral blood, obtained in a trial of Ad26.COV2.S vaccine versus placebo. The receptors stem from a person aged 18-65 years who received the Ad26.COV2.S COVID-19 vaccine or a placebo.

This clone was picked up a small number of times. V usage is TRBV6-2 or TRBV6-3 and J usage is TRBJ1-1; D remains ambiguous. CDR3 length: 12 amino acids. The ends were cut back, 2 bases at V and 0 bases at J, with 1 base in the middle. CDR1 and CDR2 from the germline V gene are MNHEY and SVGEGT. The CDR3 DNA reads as TGTGCCAGCAGTTACCTGAACACTGAAGCTTTCTTT. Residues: CASSYLNTEAFF.

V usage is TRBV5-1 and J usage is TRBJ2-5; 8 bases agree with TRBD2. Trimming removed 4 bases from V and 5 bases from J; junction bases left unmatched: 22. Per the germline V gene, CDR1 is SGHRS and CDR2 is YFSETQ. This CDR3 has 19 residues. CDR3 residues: CASSTPGTRGAGRVETQYF. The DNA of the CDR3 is TGCGCCAGCAGCACCCCGGGGACTAGAGGCGCGGGTAGGGTGGAGACCCAGTACTTC.

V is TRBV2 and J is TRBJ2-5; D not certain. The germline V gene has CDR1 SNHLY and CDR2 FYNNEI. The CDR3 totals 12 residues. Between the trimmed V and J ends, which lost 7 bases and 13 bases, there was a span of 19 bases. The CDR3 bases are TGTGCCAGCACACGGATCGGTGGGTTTCGGTACTTC. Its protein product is CASTRIGGFRYF.

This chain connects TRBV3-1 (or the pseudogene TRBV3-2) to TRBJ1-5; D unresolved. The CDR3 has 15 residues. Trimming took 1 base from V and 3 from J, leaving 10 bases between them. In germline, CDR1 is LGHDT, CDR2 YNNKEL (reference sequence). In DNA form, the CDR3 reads TGTGCCAGCAGCCAAGGGTCGGTTTCCAATCAGCCCCAGCATTTT. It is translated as CASSQGSVSNQPQHF.

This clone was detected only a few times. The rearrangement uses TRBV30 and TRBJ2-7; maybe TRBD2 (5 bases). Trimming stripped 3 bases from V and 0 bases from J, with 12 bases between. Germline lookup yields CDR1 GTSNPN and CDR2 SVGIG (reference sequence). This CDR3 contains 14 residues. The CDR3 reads CAWRRGIASYEQYF. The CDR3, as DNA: TGTGCCTGGAGGAGAGGGATCGCCTCCTACGAGCAGTACTTC.

The CDR3: CATSRDPQSSYEQYF. DNA of the CDR3: TGTGCCACCAGCAGAGACCCCCAAAGCTCCTACGAGCAGTACTTC. The chain combines TRBV15 with TRBJ2-7; D not resolved. Trimming cost V 0 bases and J 0 bases, with 9 bases left between them. Germline V gene data show CDR1 as LNHNV and CDR2 as YYDKDF (reference sequence). CDR3 length: 15 residues.

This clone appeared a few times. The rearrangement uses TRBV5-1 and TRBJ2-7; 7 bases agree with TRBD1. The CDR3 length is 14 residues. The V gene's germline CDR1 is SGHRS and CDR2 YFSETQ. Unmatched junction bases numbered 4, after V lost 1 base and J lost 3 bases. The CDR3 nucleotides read TGCGCCAGCAGCTTGAGGACAGGCAACTACGAGCAGTACTTC. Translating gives CASSLRTGNYEQYF.

Written as DNA, the CDR3 is TGTGCCAGCCAGGATAGCAATCAGCCCCAGCATTTT. This sequence encodes CASQDSNQPQHF. The J gene is TRBJ1-5, the V gene TRBV2, with D hard to call. Looked up from germline, CDR1 is SNHLY and CDR2 is FYNNEI. V gave up 8 bases and J gave up 0 bases, with 5 bases separating them. The CDR3 length is 12 residues.

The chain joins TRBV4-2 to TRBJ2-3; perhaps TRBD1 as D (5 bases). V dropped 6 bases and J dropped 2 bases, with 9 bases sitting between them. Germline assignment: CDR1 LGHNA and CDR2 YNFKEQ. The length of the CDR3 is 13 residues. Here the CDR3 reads CASRDTYTDTQYF. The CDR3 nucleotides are TGTGCCAGCAGGGACACTTACACAGATACGCAGTATTTT.

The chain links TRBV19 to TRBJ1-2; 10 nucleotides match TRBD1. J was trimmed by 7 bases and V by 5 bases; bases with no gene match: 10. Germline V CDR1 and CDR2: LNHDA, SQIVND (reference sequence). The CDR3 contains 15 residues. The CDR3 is CASSSRQGAVPGYTF. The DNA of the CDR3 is TGTGCCAGTAGTTCCCGACAGGGGGCTGTACCTGGCTACACCTTC.

CDR3 amino acids: CASGLWSYEQYF. Written as DNA, the CDR3 is TGTGCTAGTGGTTTGTGGAGTTACGAGCAGTACTTC. The chain employs TRBV12-5 and TRBJ2-7, with unresolved D. Trimming shortened V by 2 bases and J by 4 bases, and 6 bases separated the two germline ends. The CDR3 is made up of 12 amino acids. Germline CDR1 reads LGHNT; CDR2 reads FRNRAP.

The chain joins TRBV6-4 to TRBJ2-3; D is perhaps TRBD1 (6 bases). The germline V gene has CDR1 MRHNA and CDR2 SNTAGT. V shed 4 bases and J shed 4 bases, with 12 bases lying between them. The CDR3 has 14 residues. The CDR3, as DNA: TGTGCCAGCAGTGCGGAGACAGGCCCAGATACGCAGTATTTT. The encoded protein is CASSAETGPDTQYF.

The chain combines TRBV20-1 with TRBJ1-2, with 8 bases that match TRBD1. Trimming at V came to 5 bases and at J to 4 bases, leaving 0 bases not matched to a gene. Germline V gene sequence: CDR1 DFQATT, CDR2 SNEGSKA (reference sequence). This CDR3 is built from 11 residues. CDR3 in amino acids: CSADRGYGYTF. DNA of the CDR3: TGCAGTGCTGACAGGGGCTATGGCTACACCTTC.

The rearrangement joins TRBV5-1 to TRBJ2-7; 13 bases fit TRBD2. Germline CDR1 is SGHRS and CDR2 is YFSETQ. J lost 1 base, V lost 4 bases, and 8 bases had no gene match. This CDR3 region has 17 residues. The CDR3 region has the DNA TGCGCCAGCAGCCTAACCTTGACTAGCGGGGGGTCCTACGAGCAGTACTTC. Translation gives CASSLTLTSGGSYEQYF.

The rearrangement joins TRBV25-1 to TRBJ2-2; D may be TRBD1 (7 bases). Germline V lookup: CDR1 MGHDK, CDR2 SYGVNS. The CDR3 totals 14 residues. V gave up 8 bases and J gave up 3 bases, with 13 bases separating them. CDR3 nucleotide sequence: TGTGCCAGCGGCCTCAGGGGGGACACCGGGGAGCTGTTTTTT. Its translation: CASGLRGDTGELFF.